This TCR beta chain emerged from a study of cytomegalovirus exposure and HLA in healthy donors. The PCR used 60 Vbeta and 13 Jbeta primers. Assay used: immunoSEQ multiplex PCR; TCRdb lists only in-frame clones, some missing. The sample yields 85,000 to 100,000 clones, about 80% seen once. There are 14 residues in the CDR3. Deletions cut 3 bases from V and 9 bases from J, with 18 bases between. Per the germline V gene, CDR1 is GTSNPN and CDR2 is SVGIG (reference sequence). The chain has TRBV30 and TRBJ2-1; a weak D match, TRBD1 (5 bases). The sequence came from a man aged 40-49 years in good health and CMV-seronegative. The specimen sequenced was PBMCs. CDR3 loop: CAWRAGLIRGEQFF. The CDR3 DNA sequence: TGTGCCTGGAGAGCAGGGTTAATCAGAGGTGAGCAGTTCTTC.